Here is one TCR beta chain with its context. The junction shows a germline mismatch at one end, possibly a read error. The data are from a study of blood T cell repertoires in COVID-19. Looking at the study overall: Samples came from the United States, Italy and Spain, spanning acute and convalescent COVID-19.

Recovery meant two consecutive negative NP/OP PCR tests, professional clearance, or resolved symptoms. Germline values: CDR1 MNHEY, CDR2 SVGAGI. The CDR3 is 16 residues long. TCRdb's table, derived via immunoSEQ multiplex PCR, lists solely in-frame clones and lacks some. This table has fewer than 500,000 clones, 75% to 90% appearing once. The sample taken for sequencing was PBMCs or T cells enriched from blood (not recorded which). The gene calls are TRBV6-5 and TRBJ1-6, with no clear D. The sequence was collected from a young woman who had recovered from COVID-19. DNA of the CDR3: TGTGCCAGCACTTACGCTGGGGAGGGCCTAAATTCACCCCTCCACTTT. As protein: CASTYAGEGLNSPLHF.